This is a list of T cell receptor beta chains from one sample in a study of CD8 T cells in ankylosing spondylitis. Using its own MiXCR run on the 5' RACE reads, TCRdb lists one record per CDR3 protein. This sample has over 450,000 distinct CDR3 sequences, with about 13% found just once. Sequencing input: blood, either unsorted or a sorted T cell fraction (not recorded which). The source is a male donor with ankylosing spondylitis. The CDR3 runs from the conserved cysteine through the conserved F or W. The order of the fields is clone size, V gene, J gene, D gene, CDR3 length, CDR3 protein, CDR3 DNA. A D gene is named only where the DNA matches it firmly. Rows may omit the clone size; those that give it use once, few, many or a size class.

size: -
V: TRBV12-3/TRBV12-4
J: TRBJ2-1
D: TRBD2
length: 15
CDR3: CASSLAGLDYNEQFF
DNA: TGTGCCAGCAGCCTAGCGGGACTCGACTACAATGAGCAGTTCTTC

size: few
V: TRBV11-2
J: TRBJ2-1
D: -
length: 12
CDR3: CASSPLGHEQFF
DNA: TGTGCCAGCAGCCCCCTAGGGCATGAGCAGTTCTTC

size: few
V: TRBV6-5
J: TRBJ2-1
D: -
length: 15
CDR3: CASSYASDSYNEQFF
DNA: TGTGCCAGCAGTTACGCTAGCGACTCCTACAATGAGCAGTTCTTC

size: many
V: TRBV5-1
J: TRBJ2-1
D: -
length: 14
CDR3: CASNDIEYFNEQFF
DNA: TGCGCCAGCAACGACATCGAGTATTTCAATGAGCAGTTCTTC

size: many
V: TRBV11-2
J: TRBJ1-1
D: -
length: 15
CDR3: CASSLRLQMNTEAFF
DNA: TGTGCCAGCAGCTTGCGTCTACAGATGAACACTGAAGCTTTCTTT

size: few
V: TRBV6-2/TRBV6-3
J: TRBJ1-6
D: -
length: 13
CDR3: CASRRATDSPLHF
DNA: TGTGCCAGCCGGAGGGCCACTGATTCACCCCTCCACTTT

size: -
V: TRBV28
J: TRBJ1-5
D: -
length: 15
CDR3: CASTTGGRSLQPQHF
DNA: TGTGCCAGCACAACCGGGGGCAGGAGCTTGCAGCCCCAGCATTTT

size: many
V: TRBV24-1
J: TRBJ2-1
D: TRBD2
length: 16
CDR3: CATSDTGTSGFNEQFF
DNA: TGTGCCACCAGTGATACCGGGACTAGCGGGTTCAATGAGCAGTTCTTC

size: many
V: TRBV25-1
J: TRBJ2-1
D: TRBD2
length: 16
CDR3: CASSEWTSGRYNEQFF
DNA: TGTGCCAGCAGTGAATGGACTAGCGGGAGGTACAATGAGCAGTTCTTC

size: -
V: TRBV12-3/TRBV12-4
J: TRBJ1-1
D: -
length: 13
CDR3: CASSHVRDAEAFF
DNA: TGTGCCAGCAGCCACGTCAGGGATGCTGAAGCTTTCTTT

size: -
V: TRBV10-3
J: TRBJ2-6
D: -
length: 13
CDR3: CAIAVSGANVLTF
DNA: TGTGCCATCGCGGTCTCTGGGGCCAACGTCCTGACTTTC

size: -
V: TRBV5-6
J: TRBJ2-3
D: TRBD2
length: 15
CDR3: CASSDRSGNRDTQYF
DNA: TGTGCCAGCAGCGATAGGAGCGGGAATCGTGATACGCAGTATTTT

size: -
V: TRBV29-1
J: TRBJ2-3
D: -
length: 14
CDR3: CSVEEWQSTDTQYF
DNA: TGCAGCGTTGAAGAGTGGCAGAGCACAGATACGCAGTATTTT

size: -
V: TRBV3-1
J: TRBJ2-3
D: -
length: 16
CDR3: CASSQSSAPSTDTQYF
DNA: TGTGCCAGCAGCCAATCATCAGCCCCTTCCACAGATACGCAGTATTTT

size: -
V: TRBV20-1
J: TRBJ2-5
D: TRBD1
length: 13
CDR3: CSAATGGPETQYF
DNA: TGCAGTGCTGCCACAGGGGGACCAGAGACCCAGTACTTC

size: many
V: TRBV5-1
J: TRBJ2-2
D: TRBD2
length: 15
CDR3: CASSLSTSGAGELFF
DNA: TGCGCCAGCAGCTTGAGTACTAGCGGAGCCGGGGAGCTGTTTTTT

size: -
V: TRBV11-2
J: TRBJ2-5
D: -
length: 13
CDR3: CASSAVVGETQYF
DNA: TGTGCCAGCAGCGCGGTAGTGGGCGAGACCCAGTACTTC

size: -
V: TRBV7-9
J: TRBJ2-1
D: -
length: 14
CDR3: CASSLISGDNEQFF
DNA: TGTGCCAGCAGCTTGATTAGCGGCGACAATGAGCAGTTCTTC

size: -
V: TRBV29-1
J: TRBJ2-5
D: TRBD2
length: 15
CDR3: CSVSAYGGSSETQYF
DNA: TGCAGCGTCAGTGCCTATGGCGGGAGTTCAGAGACCCAGTACTTC

size: many
V: TRBV29-1
J: TRBJ2-7
D: TRBD1
length: 13
CDR3: CSFVTGGSYEQYF
DNA: TGCAGCTTCGTGACAGGGGGCTCCTACGAGCAGTACTTC

size: -
V: TRBV7-9
J: TRBJ1-1
D: -
length: 15
CDR3: CASKPGGGMNTEAFF
DNA: TGTGCCAGCAAACCCGGGGGCGGAATGAACACTGAAGCTTTCTTT

size: few
V: TRBV3-1
J: TRBJ2-5
D: -
length: 14
CDR3: CASSRRGAGETQYF
DNA: TGTGCCAGCAGCCGCAGGGGGGCAGGAGAGACCCAGTACTTC

size: few
V: TRBV6-2/TRBV6-3
J: TRBJ1-1
D: -
length: 15
CDR3: CASSSPRRVNTEAFF
DNA: TGTGCCAGCAGTTCCCCTCGGCGGGTAAACACTGAAGCTTTCTTT

size: -
V: TRBV4-1
J: TRBJ2-1
D: TRBD2
length: 18
CDR3: CASSQGGSGRRSYNEQFF
DNA: TGCGCCAGCAGCCAAGGTGGTAGCGGGAGAAGATCCTACAATGAGCAGTTCTTC